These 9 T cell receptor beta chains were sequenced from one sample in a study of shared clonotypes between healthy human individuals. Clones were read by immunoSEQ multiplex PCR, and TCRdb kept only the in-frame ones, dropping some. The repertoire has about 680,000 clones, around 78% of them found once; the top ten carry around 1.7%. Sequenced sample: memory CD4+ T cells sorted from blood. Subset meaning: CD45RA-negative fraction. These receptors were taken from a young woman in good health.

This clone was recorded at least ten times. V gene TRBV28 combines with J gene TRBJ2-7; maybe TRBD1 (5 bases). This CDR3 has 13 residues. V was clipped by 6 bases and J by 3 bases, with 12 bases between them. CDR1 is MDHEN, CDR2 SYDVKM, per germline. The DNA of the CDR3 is TGTGCCAGCAGGCGCCCAACAGGCTACGAGCAGTACTTC. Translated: CASRRPTGYEQYF.

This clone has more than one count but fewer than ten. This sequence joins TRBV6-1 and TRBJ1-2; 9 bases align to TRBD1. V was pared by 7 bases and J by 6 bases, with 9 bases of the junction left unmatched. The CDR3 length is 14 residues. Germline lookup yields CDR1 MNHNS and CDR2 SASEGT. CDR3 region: CASTPGQGADGYTF. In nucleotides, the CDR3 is TGTGCCAGCACCCCGGGACAGGGTGCCGATGGCTACACCTTC.

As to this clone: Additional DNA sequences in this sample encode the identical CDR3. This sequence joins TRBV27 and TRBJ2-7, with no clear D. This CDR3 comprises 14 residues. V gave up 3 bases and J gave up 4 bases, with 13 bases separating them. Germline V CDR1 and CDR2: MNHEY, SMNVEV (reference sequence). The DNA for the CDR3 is TGTGCCAGCAGTTTCTCTCAAGGACCGTACGAGCAGTACTTC. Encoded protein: CASSFSQGPYEQYF.

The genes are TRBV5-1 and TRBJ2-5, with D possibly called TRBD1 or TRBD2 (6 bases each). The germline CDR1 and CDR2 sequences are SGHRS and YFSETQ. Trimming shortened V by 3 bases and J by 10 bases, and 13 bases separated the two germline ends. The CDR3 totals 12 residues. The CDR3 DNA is TGCGCCAGCAGCTCTTACAGGGAGGTCCAGTACTTC. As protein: CASSSYREVQYF.

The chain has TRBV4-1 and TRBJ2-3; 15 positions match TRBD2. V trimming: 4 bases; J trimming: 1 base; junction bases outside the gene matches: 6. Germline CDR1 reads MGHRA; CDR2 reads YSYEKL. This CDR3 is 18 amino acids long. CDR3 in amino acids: CASSLRTSGRAGTDTQYF. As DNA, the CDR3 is TGCGCCAGCAGCCTACGGACTAGCGGGAGGGCTGGCACAGATACGCAGTATTTT.

The CDR3 bases are TGTGCCAGCAGCTTGTCTCCAGCTTCGAACACTGAAGCTTTCTTT. Its translation: CASSLSPASNTEAFF. The genes are TRBV11-2 and TRBJ1-1, with D unresolved. The CDR3 covers 15 residues. V was cut by 3 bases and J by 1 base, with 12 bases left in between. Germline CDR1 and CDR2: SGHAT and FQNNGV.

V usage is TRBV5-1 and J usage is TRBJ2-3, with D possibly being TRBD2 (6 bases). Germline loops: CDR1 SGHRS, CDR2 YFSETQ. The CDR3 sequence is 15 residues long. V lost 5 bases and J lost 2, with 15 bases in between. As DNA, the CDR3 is TGCGCCAGCAGGGGGGGAGGATCTAACACAGATACGCAGTATTTT. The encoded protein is CASRGGGSNTDTQYF.

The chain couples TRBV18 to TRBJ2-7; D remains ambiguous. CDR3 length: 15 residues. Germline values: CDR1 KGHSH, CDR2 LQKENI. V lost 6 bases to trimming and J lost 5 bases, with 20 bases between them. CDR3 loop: CASSRSPPGSHEQYF. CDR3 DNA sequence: TGTGCCAGCTCCCGTTCGCCCCCAGGCAGCCACGAGCAGTACTTC.

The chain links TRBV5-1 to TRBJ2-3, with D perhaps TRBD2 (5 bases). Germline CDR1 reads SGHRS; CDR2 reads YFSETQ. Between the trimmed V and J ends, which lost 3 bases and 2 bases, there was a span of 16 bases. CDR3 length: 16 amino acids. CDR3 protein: CASSSGIAKDTDTQYF. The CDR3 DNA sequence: TGCGCCAGCAGCTCCGGAATAGCGAAAGACACAGATACGCAGTATTTT.